The T cell receptor beta chain described here comes from a study of regulatory T cells in long-lasting Graves disease (dated by TCRdb to 2020 to 2023). Some background on the complete study: Patients with newly diagnosed Graves' disease had been on antithyroid drugs for under 3 months. Peripheral blood TCR sequencing and RNA sequencing compared persistent Graves' disease patients with newly diagnosed Graves' disease patients. The study took place in China and was registered as a clinical trial. TCR sequencing covered some 13 persistent and roughly 20 newly diagnosed Graves' disease patients, approximately 33 samples in total. Results and caveats for the whole study, not just this receptor: More public clonotypes were shared among persistent patients (under 3,000) than among newly diagnosed patients (roughly 1,000). Sequencing and analysis were restricted to the TCR beta chain. The study examined only peripheral blood because the primary lesion, thyroid tissue, could not be accessed. The small sample size was acknowledged by the authors as a limitation that may reduce accuracy. Preferential use of TRBV28, TRBJ1-2 and TRBJ2-5 was observed in persistent disease, whereas TRBV20-1 and TRBJ2-1 were favored in newly diagnosed disease. Persistent Graves' disease patients showed lower TCR Shannon entropy and fewer highly expanded clones than newly diagnosed patients, suggesting clonal expansion.

Receptor libraries were prepared by multiplex PCR. Reads for this sample came from an Illumina HiSeq 4000. CDR3 regions were amplified by Arm-PCR with iRepertoire HTBI primers to construct TCR beta libraries. Before sequencing, the PCR products went through gel purification. The study's processing was this. Gene usage analysis of CDR3 amino acid clonotypes relied on the approximately 60 TRBV and about 15 TRBJ segments identified across samples. COPE and FqMerger were used to merge filtered high-quality paired reads into contigs. BLAST was used to align contigs to IMGT TRBV, TRBD and TRBJ reference genes, and CDR3 was defined according to IMGT. Highly expanded clones were defined as clonotypes with a frequency above 0.1%. Repertoire diversity was measured by Shannon entropy, and V-J evenness by the Gini coefficient. A clonotype found in more than one individual was treated as public. Starting from the raw public reads, TCRdb applied fastp trimming at Q25, assembled clones with MiXCR and retained in-frame beta chains. Rows are combined by CDR3 protein, so each entry shows the most common genes and DNA. For this entry, the V and J calls and clone size follow TCRdb and not the study's own pipeline. This sample gives about 420,000 distinct CDR3 sequences in total; about 17% of them show up just once. Together, the top ten hold roughly 23% of the sample.

V is shortened by 4 bases, J by 6 bases, and the region joining them spans 10 bases. Looking up the germline V gene yields CDR1 SNHLY and CDR2 FYNNEI. The CDR3 numbers 12 residues from cysteine through phenylalanine. CDR3 DNA only is kept here, 36 bases in frame from base 1. The time point label for this specimen denotes: newly diagnosed GD, antithyroid drugs for less than 3 months. For both TCR sequencing and RNA sequencing, RNA was extracted from PBMCs using TRIzol. The diagnosis of Graves' disease followed American Thyroid Association guidelines. Patients for the study were recruited at an endocrinology department in Xi'an, China. Each patient gave 7.5 to 10 milliliters of peripheral blood, collected in an EDTA anticoagulant tube. Ficoll Paque Plus density gradient separation was used to isolate PBMCs, and no further T cell sorting was done. An Agilent 2100 Bioanalyzer and agarose gel were used to check RNA quality, while a NanoDrop 2000 measured RNA concentration.

This clonotype has a count of ten or more. Its antigen remains undetermined. Qualities for individual bases were not recorded, and no much larger clone is one base off. The data also belong to a second study, concerning T cells in Graves' hyperthyroidism and ophthalmopathy. From the second report: Stable Graves' hyperthyroidism was defined as the absence of progression to ophthalmopathy over 18 months of follow-up. Hyperthyroidism patients were newly diagnosed, had a disease duration of under 2 months, and were aged 18 to 65 years. Patients with uncontrolled infections, other autoimmune diseases, pregnancy or lactation were excluded. Diagnoses were established on the basis of clinical symptoms, serum thyroxine and TRAb, thyroid ultrasound, and orbital computed tomography. For the first round of RT-PCR on the TCR CDR3, the HTBI primer set was used together with the Qiagen OneStep RT-PCR kit. Blood samples also contained most of the expanded thyroid clonotypes (frequency above 0.001), which suggests that blood repertoires may reflect thyroid immune responses. Ophthalmopathy was separated from stable hyperthyroidism by a 13 V-J signature model, with around 90% sensitivity and roughly 84% specificity obtained in cross-validation and 80%/75% obtained in testing. In validation, progression to ophthalmopathy was predicted by the model with 55% to 71% sensitivity and about 72% specificity, a median of approximately 7.1 months before onset. To identify TCR V-J signatures that set the groups apart, the researchers used a discovery cohort of 90 to 100 patients, made up of under 50 with Graves' ophthalmopathy and about 59 with stable Graves' hyperthyroidism. Whether ophthalmopathy could be predicted prospectively was tested in an independent validation cohort made up of roughly 20 hyperthyroidism patients plus 17 patients who later progressed to ophthalmopathy. The roughly 90 discovery patients were divided at random into training and test sets in a 7:3 ratio. In six Graves' hyperthyroidism patients, the study also compared T-cell repertoires from thyroid tissue with T-cell repertoires from blood. After sampling, hyperthyroidism patients received methimazole starting at 30 mg daily, and ophthalmopathy patients received high-dose intravenous methylprednisolone. Libraries were constructed in a second round of multiplex PCR, after which size selection and purification were carried out. Paired-end sequencing of the libraries was performed with 100 bp reads on an Illumina HiSeq2000. SOAPnuke was used to process the raw data, with reads discarded if the reads contained adapters or uncalled bases, had a mean Phred below 15, or lacked an exact constant-primer or identifier match. COPE v1.2.5 was used to merge high-quality paired reads, and clonotypes were defined as unique nucleotide sequences. MiTCR v1.1 was used to align the clonotypes against IMGT TRBV, TRBD and TRBJ reference segments. The analysis was restricted to V-J combinations with a frequency above 0.0001, which together covered about 99% of the repertoires. A TCS score was defined as the ratio between F50 (clonal expansion) and ExV (chaos), using BLOSUM62-based TCRdist between CDR3 peptides within each V-J. Welch's t-statistics and random forest reduced roughly 530 V-J features to about 13, which were used in a naive Bayes classifier (R e1071). Sample size was not statistically predetermined, and blinding of investigators to group allocation was not performed. The paper reports TCR Vbeta CDR3 sequencing of approximately 130 peripheral blood samples: approximately 41 ophthalmopathy, fewer than 80 hyperthyroidism and around 17 progressor patients.

The sequencing used peripheral blood mononuclear cells (PBMCs), collected at new diagnosis, from a patient treated with antithyroid drugs. The TCR sequence derives from a young woman with Graves disease. Donor details come from another sample of the same person, matched by shared clones. The chain is encoded by TRBV2 joined to TRBJ2-7; no D gene is confidently identified. This receptor carries the CDR3 CASSGGVAEQYF. The nucleotide sequence reads as follows: TGTGCCAGCAGTGGTGGAGTTGCCGAGCAGTACTTC.